This T cell receptor beta chain was identified during a study of blood T cell repertoires in COVID-19. Sequencing used immunoSEQ multiplex PCR; TCRdb keeps in-frame clones, though not all of them. The sample lists approximately 80,000 clones, around 77% occurring once. V lost 7 bases, J lost 0 bases, and 5 bases stayed unmatched. The CDR3 is 13 amino acids. CDR1 and CDR2 from the germline V gene are SQVTM and ANQGSEA. The clonotype comes from a man between 65 and 79 years old with active or convalescent COVID-19. The specimen was peripheral blood. J is TRBJ1-1 and V is TRBV29-1, with TRBD1 matching over 7 bases. CDR3 loop: CSAGGGMNTEAFF. As DNA, the CDR3 is TGCAGCGCAGGGGGGGGGATGAACACTGAAGCTTTCTTT.